This TCR beta chain stems from a study of OX40 agonist ivuxolimab in advanced cancers. Overall study context: From 23 to 79 years was the age range, with a mean of approximately 58 years, and 70% to 85% were male. Prior checkpoint blockade (anti-PD-1, anti-PD-L1 or anti-CTLA-4) was permitted; approximately 40% had it.

The repertoire was sequenced with immunoSEQ multiplex PCR; TCRdb's copy has only in-frame clones and lacks some. Of 50,000 to 55,000 clones listed, 75% to 90% are singletons. Study results and caveats: There was clonal expansion of CD4+ and CD8+ blood T cells by week 6 at 0.1 to 3.0 mg/kg. The work left the antigen specificity of expanded peripheral T cells undetermined.

This clone was counted a single time. Antigen unknown. Deletions cut 0 bases from V and 6 bases from J, with 12 bases between. CDR1 SGHRS and CDR2 YFSETQ come from the germline V gene. This CDR3 spans 14 amino acids. This clonotype originated in an adult with an advanced solid tumor such as melanoma, head and neck, liver or kidney cancer. The sequencing used CD4+ or CD8+ T cells sorted from blood, collected in a trial of the OX40 agonist ivuxolimab. The J gene is TRBJ1-1, the V gene TRBV5-1; no clear D gene. The chain's CDR3 is CASSLAAAASEAFF. CDR3 coding DNA: TGCGCCAGCAGCTTGGCCGCGGCCGCCTCTGAAGCTTTCTTT.